The T cell receptor beta chain under discussion was sequenced for a study of T cell responses to AZD1222 COVID-19 vaccine. TCRdb's table, derived via immunoSEQ multiplex PCR, lists solely in-frame clones and lacks some. The data contain about 140,000 clones, almost 95% of them seen just once; the ten biggest clones take up about 3.8%. Combined were second doses at about 4 or about 12 weeks. General study results and limits: Reports say nearly half of spike-specific TCRs go after unmutated variant regions. Dominant at 160-218 and 743-854, vaccine-associated CD4 TCRs also spanned spike. In all cases, repertoires were sampled only after the peak T cell response.

The length of the CDR3 is 15 residues. With 3 bases clipped from V and 7 bases from J, the junction kept 6 bases outside the gene matches. Germline lookup yields CDR1 MNHEY and CDR2 SVGAGI. Concerning this clone: Its specificity is unknown.

The source of this sequence is an adult who received the AZD1222 COVID-19 vaccine. The chain couples TRBV6-5 to TRBJ1-5; 10 positions agree with TRBD1. The sequencing used peripheral blood, collected 28 days after the second AZD1222 dose. CDR3 region: CASSYQTGGEQPQHF. CDR3 nucleotides: TGTGCCAGCAGTTATCAGACAGGGGGCGAACAGCCCCAGCATTTT.